Listed below are T cell receptor beta chains from one sample, sequenced in a study of blood T cell repertoires in COVID-19. Clones were sequenced by immunoSEQ multiplex PCR, and TCRdb holds only the in-frame ones, with some missing. Of more than 85,000 clones in the sample, 60% to 80% were seen once. The specimen was peripheral blood. These receptor sequences come from a woman aged 45 to 65 with acute or convalescent COVID-19. CDR3s include the opening cysteine and the closing phenylalanine or tryptophan. Each record gives: V gene, J gene, CDR3 protein.

>TRBV6-1|TRBJ1-2
CASSEGSALVTGYGYTF
>TRBV18|TRBJ1-6
CASSPRQGSYNSPLHF
>TRBV7-9|TRBJ2-2
CASSLRTGAGELFF
>TRBV5-8|TRBJ2-2
CASPESGELFF
>TRBV4-1|TRBJ2-3
CASSQGPQGDTQYF
>TRBV5-5|TRBJ1-2
CASSLAGGHNYGYTF
>TRBV5-1|TRBJ1-2
CASSFVTGDFAYGYTF
>TRBV28|TRBJ2-7
CASSLFNRGPLTREQYF
>TRBV6-5|TRBJ1-2
CASNGQGHGYTF
>TRBV5-1|TRBJ1-2
CASSLGQGRFHGYTF
>TRBV12-3/TRBV12-4|TRBJ1-4
CASSDINEKLFF
>TRBV7-2|TRBJ2-5
CASSFGLAGAGETQYF
>TRBV10-3|TRBJ1-6
CAIRGTGEANSPLHF
>TRBV6-5|TRBJ1-1
CASSQRTVMNTEAFF
>TRBV5-4|TRBJ2-2
CASSFSGGAVTGELFF
>TRBV4-1|TRBJ1-4
CASSRTGQGPTNEKLFF
>TRBV16|TRBJ1-2
CASSQSIEGAGYGYTF
>TRBV28|TRBJ1-3
CASREQGVYRNTIYF
>TRBV6-2/TRBV6-3|TRBJ1-5
CASSYAGLGNQPQHF
>TRBV19|TRBJ2-3
CASLEGGAGGAVGTDTQYF
>TRBV12-2|TRBJ2-1
CASRFLPHDRGDIAGGTLYNEQFF
>TRBV29-1|TRBJ1-2
CSVEGRSNYGYTF